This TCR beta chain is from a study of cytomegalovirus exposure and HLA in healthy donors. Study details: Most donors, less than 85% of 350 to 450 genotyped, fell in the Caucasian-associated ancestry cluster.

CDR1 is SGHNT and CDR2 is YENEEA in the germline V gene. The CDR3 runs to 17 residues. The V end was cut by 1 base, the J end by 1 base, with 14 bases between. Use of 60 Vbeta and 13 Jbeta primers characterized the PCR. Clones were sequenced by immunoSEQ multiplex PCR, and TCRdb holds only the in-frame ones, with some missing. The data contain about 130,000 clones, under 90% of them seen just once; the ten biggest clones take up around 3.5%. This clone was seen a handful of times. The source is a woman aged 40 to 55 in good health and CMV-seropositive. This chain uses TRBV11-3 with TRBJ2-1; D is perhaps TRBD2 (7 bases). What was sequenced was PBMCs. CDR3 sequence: CASSLGGAGVSYNEQFF. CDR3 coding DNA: TGTGCCAGCAGCTTAGGGGGGGCGGGAGTGTCCTACAATGAGCAGTTCTTC.